Below are 18 T cell receptor beta chains sequenced from a single sample in a study of blood T cells in healthy people across ages. The second PCR ran roughly 6 to 12 cycles with a sample-barcoded 5' primer and J-beta primers. One entry per CDR3 protein results from TCRdb running MiXCR on the 5' RACE reads. The sample includes under 2 million distinct CDR3 sequences, 34% of them seen just once. The specimen was blood. The receptors were gathered from a young woman in good health.

Comments on this clonotype: Sequence at one end of the junction differs from germline and may be a read error. V is TRBV10-3 and J is TRBJ1-2, with no clear D. The germline gives CDR1 ENHRY, CDR2 SYGVKD. This CDR3 is built from 12 residues. CDR3 amino acids: CAISSTHYGCTF. Written as DNA, the CDR3 is TGTGCCATCAGTTCTACCCACTATGGCTGCACCTTC.

This chain uses TRBV7-2 with TRBJ2-1; 7 bases agree with TRBD2. Germline CDR1 and CDR2: SGHTA and FQGNSA. Trimming at V came to 6 bases and at J to 0 bases, leaving 5 bases not matched to a gene. The CDR3 consists of 15 residues. CDR3: CASRYTSASYNEQFF. CDR3 nucleotide sequence: TGTGCCAGCAGGTATACTAGCGCCTCCTACAATGAGCAGTTCTTC.

This clonotype was recorded many times. In DNA form, the CDR3 reads TGTGCCAGCAGCCCCGGACTAGCGGGGATCTATACGCAGTATTTT. Amino acid sequence: CASSPGLAGIYTQYF. The rearrangement links TRBV12-3 or TRBV12-4 to TRBJ2-3, with 12 nucleotides matching TRBD2. The ends lost 6 bases at V and 7 bases at J; junction bases unmatched: 8. CDR3 length: 15 amino acids.

The chain combines TRBV20-1 with TRBJ2-7; no firm D call. V lost 5 bases and J lost 3, with 14 bases in between. Germline loops: CDR1 DFQATT, CDR2 SNEGSKA (reference sequence). The CDR3 has 13 residues. CDR3 bases: TGCAGTGCTCTCCGAAGTGCGGACTACGAGCAGTACTTC. Translating gives CSALRSADYEQYF.

J is TRBJ2-7 and V is TRBV21-1; TRBD1, the D gene given by the table, was not confirmed from the DNA. TRBV21-1 is classified as a pseudogene. The length of the CDR3 is 14 residues. CDR3 protein: CASSPVPDSDEQYF. The CDR3 DNA follows: TGTGCCAGCAGCCCCGTCCCGGACAGTGACGAGCAGTACTTC.

This clonotype was observed a handful of times. The CDR3 region has the DNA TGTGCCAGCAGCTTAGGGCAAGGACGGCGCACTAGCGGGGCCAACGTCCTGACTTTC. Translating gives CASSLGQGRRTSGANVLTF. This sequence joins TRBV7-9 and TRBJ2-6, with D maybe TRBD2 (6 bases). Trimming cost V 1 base and J 4 bases, with 20 bases left between them. This CDR3 contains 19 residues. CDR1 and CDR2 from the germline V gene are SEHNR and FQNEAQ (reference sequence).

This clonotype was detected a few times. The chain has TRBV6-1 and TRBJ1-1; 7 nucleotides agree with TRBD1. Per the germline V gene, CDR1 is MNHNS and CDR2 is SASEGT. The CDR3 runs to 14 residues. Germline trimming cut 3 bases from V and 2 bases from J; bases unmatched to any gene: 3. The CDR3 bases are TGTGCCAGCAGTGACACAGGGGTCAACACTGAAGCTTTCTTT. It is translated as CASSDTGVNTEAFF.

In this sample, this clonotype turned up many times. V gene TRBV6-5 combines with J gene TRBJ2-3; D gene unclear. This CDR3 has 16 amino acids. Deletions cut 2 bases from V and 1 base from J, with 13 bases between. Germline lookup yields CDR1 MNHEY and CDR2 SVGAGI. The CDR3 spells CASSYGHLGGTDTQYF. DNA of the CDR3: TGTGCCAGCAGTTACGGGCATTTAGGAGGCACAGATACGCAGTATTTT.

Points on this clonotype: This may arise from a read error, as a much more abundant clone is one base away. This chain uses TRBV4-1 with TRBJ2-7; 10 nucleotides agree with TRBD2. Trimming removed 0 bases from V and 6 bases from J; junction bases left unmatched: 5. The CDR3 is 15 residues long. Per germline, CDR1 MGHRA and CDR2 YSYEKL. The CDR3 DNA reads TGCGCCAGCAGCCAAGAACTAGCGGGGTTCTGCGAGCAGTACTTC. It translates to CASSQELAGFCEQYF.

The chain has TRBV5-8 and TRBJ1-5, with D uncertain. The CDR3 runs to 16 residues. CDR1 and CDR2 (germline): SGHTS, YDEGEE. The V and J ends lost 4 bases and 2 bases respectively, with 16 bases between them. DNA of the CDR3: TGTGCCAGCAGCCCCTCCCCGGGAACGGGCAATCAGCCCCAGCATTTT. The encoded protein is CASSPSPGTGNQPQHF.

This clonotype was detected a few times. CDR3: CASSPEGVETQYF. The CDR3 bases are TGTGCCAGCTCACCGGAGGGTGTCGAGACCCAGTACTTC. The rearrangement links TRBV18 to TRBJ2-5; maybe TRBD2 (6 bases). CDR3 length: 13 residues. V lost 3 bases, J lost 5 bases, and 10 bases lay in between. Germline CDR1 KGHSH, CDR2 LQKENI.

Here the CDR3 DNA reads TGCAGTGCTAGAGATACTCTGGGGTACTTC. Encoded protein: CSARDTLGYF. The chain joins TRBV20-1 to TRBJ2-5, with D unclear. The CDR3 covers 10 residues. V was pared by 0 bases and J by 13 bases, with 9 bases between. Germline CDR1 DFQATT, CDR2 SNEGSKA (reference sequence).

The V and J genes are TRBV20-1 and TRBJ2-3, with D possibly being TRBD2 (5 bases). The V and J ends lost 1 base and 5 bases respectively, with 10 bases between them. The CDR3 covers 13 residues. CDR1 DFQATT and CDR2 SNEGSKA come from the germline V gene (reference sequence). The CDR3 bases are TGCAGTGCTAGAGGATTTGAGGGAGATACGCAGTATTTT. Amino acid sequence: CSARGFEGDTQYF.

The genes are TRBV7-2 and TRBJ2-1; 15 nucleotides line up with TRBD2. The CDR3 has 16 amino acids. Germline assignment: CDR1 SGHTA and CDR2 FQGNSA. The ends lost 4 bases at V and 6 bases at J; junction bases unmatched: 4. This CDR3 is CASSSRTSGGGNEQFF. The CDR3 DNA follows: TGTGCCAGCAGCTCACGGACTAGCGGGGGGGGCAATGAGCAGTTCTTC.

This chain connects TRBV30 to TRBJ1-5; tentatively, D is TRBD1 (5 bases). The CDR3 runs 15 residues. V dropped 4 bases and J dropped 1 base, with 14 bases sitting between them. CDR1 and CDR2 (germline): GTSNPN, SVGIG (reference sequence). The CDR3 DNA reads as TGTGCCTGGACCCAGGGTCCAAAAAGCAATCAGCCCCAGCATTTT. It is translated as CAWTQGPKSNQPQHF.

This clonotype has more than one count but fewer than ten. V and J are TRBV27 and TRBJ2-3; maybe TRBD2 (6 bases). CDR1 and CDR2 from the germline V gene are MNHEY and SMNVEV (reference sequence). The CDR3 runs 16 residues. V was shortened by 2 bases and J by 3 bases, with 15 bases between the two germline ends. The CDR3 here is CASSLRPGSVTDTQYF. CDR3 in DNA: TGTGCCAGCAGTTTACGCCCCGGGAGTGTGACAGATACGCAGTATTTT.

This clonotype was picked up many times. The rearrangement uses TRBV20-1 and TRBJ2-1; D is uncertain. Germline CDR1 is DFQATT and CDR2 is SNEGSKA (reference sequence). This CDR3 is 14 amino acids long. Trimming removed 0 bases at V and 3 bases at J, with 9 bases between. CDR3 DNA sequence: TGCAGTGCTAGAGATCAACAGTACTACAATGAGCAGTTCTTC. This translates into CSARDQQYYNEQFF.

This chain uses TRBV27 with TRBJ2-1; perhaps D is TRBD1 or TRBD2 (6 bases each). Germline V lookup: CDR1 MNHEY, CDR2 SMNVEV (reference sequence). V was shortened by 3 bases and J by 6 bases, with 15 bases between the two germline ends. The CDR3 consists of 15 residues. The chain's CDR3 is CASSFGGAGFNEQFF. The CDR3 DNA sequence: TGTGCCAGCAGTTTCGGGGGCGCGGGGTTCAATGAGCAGTTCTTC.